The 10 T cell receptor beta chains in this list originate from one sample, sequenced in a study of OX40 agonist ivuxolimab in advanced cancers. The method was immunoSEQ multiplex PCR; TCRdb's version includes in-frame clones alone and lacks a portion of them. The table records fewer than 80,000 clones, about 91% of them present only once. Sample: CD4+ or CD8+ T cells sorted from blood, taken in a trial of the OX40 agonist ivuxolimab. Receptors originate from an adult with an advanced solid tumor such as melanoma, head and neck, liver or kidney cancer.

This clone was found once. The rearrangement joins TRBV27 to TRBJ2-1; 12 positions match TRBD1. This CDR3 spans 19 amino acids. Germline V gene sequence: CDR1 MNHEY, CDR2 SMNVEV (reference sequence). Trimming cost V 1 base and J 6 bases; bases outside gene matches: 13. The CDR3 DNA reads as TGTGCCAGCAGTTTATTGGGCCCGGGACAGGGGGCTTCTTCCAATGAGCAGTTCTTC. Translating gives CASSLLGPGQGASSNEQFF.

This sequence joins TRBV4-3 and TRBJ1-3, with D possibly matching TRBD1 (5 bases). V was trimmed by 1 base and J by 1 base, leaving 11 bases between them. CDR1 and CDR2 (germline): LGHNA, YSLEER. The CDR3 runs 16 residues. CDR3 nucleotide sequence: TGCGCCAGCAGCCAAGTCTACGGGGGATCTGGAAACACCATATATTTT. Its protein product is CASSQVYGGSGNTIYF.

This clone was seen a few times. The chain joins TRBV4-1 to TRBJ2-1; 8 bases line up with TRBD2. With V trimmed by 1 base and J by 3 bases, 5 bases remained unmatched. CDR3 length equals 16 residues. The germline V gene encodes CDR1 MGHRA and CDR2 YSYEKL. DNA of the CDR3: TGCGCCAGCAGCCAAGTGGCACTAGCGGACTACAATGAGCAGTTCTTC. This sequence encodes CASSQVALADYNEQFF.

The rearrangement uses TRBV27 and TRBJ2-7; 9 bases agree with TRBD2. The J segment lost 4 bases and the V segment lost 2 bases, leaving 6 bases of the junction unmatched. The CDR3 is 15 residues long. Germline assignment: CDR1 MNHEY and CDR2 SMNVEV (reference sequence). The CDR3 sequence: CASSLVSSGTYEQYF. CDR3 DNA: TGTGCCAGCAGTTTAGTTTCTAGCGGGACTTACGAGCAGTACTTC.

The chain carries TRBV7-9 and TRBJ1-5; D not certain. This CDR3 has 14 residues. Trimming removed 7 bases from V and 1 base from J, with 11 bases in between. The germline CDR1 and CDR2 sequences are SEHNR and FQNEAQ (reference sequence). CDR3 loop: CASTFTGSNQPQHF. The DNA for the CDR3 is TGTGCCAGCACTTTCACGGGGAGCAATCAGCCCCAGCATTTT.

In its sample, this clone was seen a few times. This chain joins TRBV5-8 and TRBJ1-4, with 9 bases that match TRBD1. Trimming cost V 2 bases and J 5 bases; bases outside gene matches: 1. The V gene's germline CDR1 is SGHTS and CDR2 YDEGEE. The CDR3 length is 14 residues. The DNA for the CDR3 is TGTGCCAGCAGCTTCGGGACAGGGAATGAAAAACTGTTTTTT. Its translation: CASSFGTGNEKLFF.

This clone has only one observation. This sequence joins TRBV7-9 and TRBJ2-1; either TRBD1 or TRBD2 may supply D (5 bases each). This CDR3 is 15 amino acids long. Per germline, CDR1 SEHNR and CDR2 FQNEAQ (reference sequence). V lost 2 bases to trimming and J lost 0 bases, with 8 bases between them. DNA for the CDR3: TGTGCCAGCAGCTTATTGAGGGGCTCCTACAATGAGCAGTTCTTC. It translates to CASSLLRGSYNEQFF.

The chain carries TRBV27 and TRBJ2-2; D is undetermined. Trimming removed 5 bases from V and 7 bases from J, with 8 bases in between. Germline values: CDR1 MNHEY, CDR2 SMNVEV (reference sequence). The CDR3 spans 12 residues. CDR3 sequence reads: CASSLLGGELFF. Here the CDR3 DNA reads TGTGCCAGCAGTCTACTTGGCGGGGAGCTGTTTTTT.

V gene TRBV27 combines with J gene TRBJ1-1; D not certain. This CDR3 is built from 13 residues. The germline CDR1 and CDR2 sequences are MNHEY and SMNVEV (reference sequence). V was pared by 2 bases and J by 0 bases, with 4 bases between. CDR3 bases: TGTGCCAGCAGTTTAAATCTGAACACTGAAGCTTTCTTT. Encoded protein: CASSLNLNTEAFF.

The count of this clone is one. The chain links TRBV6-4 to TRBJ1-4; no clear D gene. The germline gives CDR1 MRHNA, CDR2 SNTAGT. Trimming cost V 8 bases and J 10 bases, with 23 bases left between them. The CDR3 runs to 15 residues. CDR3 nucleotides: TGTGCCAGCTGCCCCACCCACCGGGAAGGGAGAAAACTGTTTTTT. Residues: CASCPTHREGRKLFF.